Below are 21 T cell receptor beta chains sequenced from a single sample in a study of cytomegalovirus exposure and HLA in healthy donors. The PCR contained 60 Vbeta and 13 Jbeta primers. Profiled with immunoSEQ multiplex PCR; TCRdb holds only in-frame clones, not every one. The table records approximately 160,000 clones, 76% of them present only once. The sample was PBMCs. These receptor sequences come from a female donor in good health and CMV-seronegative.

The chain is built from TRBV7-2 and TRBJ2-3, with 9 bases matching TRBD2. This CDR3 has 18 residues. Trimming removed 0 bases from V and 1 base from J; junction bases left unmatched: 8. Germline CDR1 is SGHTA and CDR2 is FQGNSA. The CDR3 loop is CASSLAPAGGVGTDTQYF. CDR3 bases: TGTGCCAGCAGCTTAGCACCAGCGGGGGGAGTGGGCACAGATACGCAGTATTTT.

This chain joins TRBV7-2 and TRBJ2-1; 9 bases are shared with TRBD1. The germline CDR1 and CDR2 sequences are SGHTA and FQGNSA. The ends lost 3 bases at V and 7 bases at J; junction bases unmatched: 7. This CDR3 is built from 15 residues. The CDR3 nucleotides read TGTGCCAGCAGCTTGGACAGGGGTGAGTGGAATGAGCAGTTCTTC. Its protein is CASSLDRGEWNEQFF. The variable domain in full, with the rest retrieved from reference TRBV7-2 and TRBJ2-1, is GAGVSQSPSNKVTEKGKDVELRCDPISGHTALYWYRQSLGQGLEFLIYFQGNSAPDKSGLPSDRFSAERTGGSVSTLTIQRTQQEDSAVYLCASSLDRGEWNEQFFGPGTRLTVL.

The chain joins TRBV30 to TRBJ1-2, with 7 nucleotides matching TRBD1. The CDR3 spans 13 residues. Germline V lookup: CDR1 GTSNPN, CDR2 SVGIG (reference sequence). Germline trimming cut 0 bases from V and 4 bases from J; bases unmatched to any gene: 2. DNA for the CDR3: TGTGCCTGGAGTGTACAGGGGCTCTATGGCTACACCTTC. Protein product: CAWSVQGLYGYTF.

This clone was picked up a small number of times. The chain carries TRBV30 and TRBJ2-1, with 7 nucleotides matching TRBD2. V lost 4 bases and J lost 9; bases outside the gene matches: 12. Germline values: CDR1 GTSNPN, CDR2 SVGIG (reference sequence). This CDR3 comprises 14 residues. The CDR3 nucleotides are TGTGCCTGGACAGGGCTGGGAGGGCCCCTTGAGCAGTTCTTC. Encoded protein: CAWTGLGGPLEQFF.

V and J are TRBV5-6 and TRBJ2-4, with 11 bases that match TRBD1. With V trimmed by 2 bases and J by 6 bases, 4 bases remained unmatched. This CDR3 contains 15 residues. The germline V gene has CDR1 SGHDT and CDR2 YYEEEE. The chain's CDR3 is CASSFTGTGGNIQYF. In nucleotides, the CDR3 is TGTGCCAGCAGCTTTACCGGGACAGGGGGAAACATTCAGTACTTC.

The chain uses TRBV6-1 and TRBJ1-1; maybe TRBD1 (5 bases). CDR1 is MNHNS and CDR2 is SASEGT in the germline V gene. Between the trimmed V and J ends, which lost 0 bases and 3 bases, there was a span of 17 bases. The CDR3 runs 17 residues. Here the CDR3 DNA reads TGTGCCAGCAGTGAAGCCCGGAGGGAGGGGTGGGACACTGAAGCTTTCTTT. It yields the protein CASSEARREGWDTEAFF.

V is TRBV29-1 and J is TRBJ1-1, with a tentative D call TRBD1 (6 bases). The CDR3 is made up of 9 amino acids. V lost 3 bases and J 10 bases, leaving 6 bases between the germline ends. Germline CDR1 SQVTM, CDR2 ANQGSEA. CDR3 amino acids: CSVEGAAFF. As DNA, the CDR3 is TGCAGCGTTGAGGGGGCAGCTTTCTTT.

The rearrangement joins TRBV14 to TRBJ1-2; D gene ambiguous. Trimming removed 0 bases at V and 4 bases at J, with 3 bases between. This CDR3 has 12 residues. In germline, CDR1 is SGHDN, CDR2 FVKESK. CDR3 sequence (DNA): TGTGCCAGCAGCCAAGACAGCTATGGCTACACCTTC. It is translated as CASSQDSYGYTF.

In DNA form, the CDR3 reads TGTGCCAGCTCACCGCAGGGACTCTTCGACAATGAGCAGTTCTTC. Its translation is CASSPQGLFDNEQFF. The J gene is TRBJ2-1, the V gene TRBV18; a possible D gene is TRBD2 (6 bases). The CDR3 has 15 amino acids. Trimming left V 3 bases short and J 5 bases short, with 14 bases between. Per germline, CDR1 KGHSH and CDR2 LQKENI.

V and J are TRBV9 and TRBJ2-2, with 9 bases identical to TRBD1. Per the germline V gene, CDR1 is SGDLS and CDR2 is YYNGEE. Unmatched junction bases numbered 3, after V lost 2 bases and J lost 4 bases. There are 15 residues in the CDR3. This CDR3 is CASSVTGQGTGELFF. DNA of the CDR3: TGTGCCAGCAGCGTCACGGGACAGGGCACCGGGGAGCTGTTTTTT.

The chain is built from TRBV11-2 and TRBJ2-3, with 8 bases fitting TRBD2. This CDR3 spans 16 amino acids. The germline CDR1 and CDR2 sequences are SGHAT and FQNNGV. Trimming removed 3 bases from V and 0 bases from J; junction bases left unmatched: 5. CDR3 sequence: CASSFKRGQSTDTQYF. The CDR3 DNA reads TGTGCCAGCAGCTTTAAGCGGGGGCAAAGCACAGATACGCAGTATTTT.

The chain has TRBV30 and TRBJ2-1; D is perhaps TRBD2 (7 bases). Looked up from germline, CDR1 is GTSNPN and CDR2 is SVGIG (reference sequence). The CDR3 is 13 amino acids. Trimming left V 5 bases short and J 4 bases short, with 12 bases between. The CDR3 spells CAWGGARYNEQFF. CDR3 bases: TGTGCCTGGGGGGGGGCGCGGTACAATGAGCAGTTCTTC.

This clone was observed a handful of times. For the CDR3, the DNA is TGCGCCAGCAGCTTGGCCGGTACAGGTACCCTCCTCTACGAGCAGTACTTC. As protein: CASSLAGTGTLLYEQYF. The chain is built from TRBV5-1 and TRBJ2-7; the D gene is possibly TRBD1 (5 bases). V dropped 0 bases and J dropped 3 bases, with 19 bases sitting between them. From germline, CDR1 is SGHRS and CDR2 YFSETQ. The CDR3 has 17 residues.

As DNA, the CDR3 is TGTGCCAGCAGCGTAAGCGGGGGAAACACAGATACGCAGTATTTT. Amino acid sequence: CASSVSGGNTDTQYF. The chain joins TRBV9 to TRBJ2-3; 8 positions agree with TRBD2. The CDR3 spans 15 residues. Germline lookup yields CDR1 SGDLS and CDR2 YYNGEE. V lost 1 base to trimming and J lost 2 bases; unmatched junction nucleotides: 3.

V is TRBV19 and J is TRBJ1-5, with D perhaps matching TRBD1 (5 bases). The CDR3 is 16 residues long. Germline lookup yields CDR1 LNHDA and CDR2 SQIVND (reference sequence). V was trimmed by 2 bases and J by 2 bases, leaving 13 bases between them. As DNA, the CDR3 is TGTGCCAGTAGTATAAAGGGGAGGGTTGGCAATCAGCCCCAGCATTTT. Its protein product is CASSIKGRVGNQPQHF.

The chain links TRBV7-2 to TRBJ2-5; tentatively, D is TRBD1 (6 bases). Germline V lookup: CDR1 SGHTA, CDR2 FQGNSA. There are 14 residues in the CDR3. Between the trimmed V and J ends, which lost 5 bases and 1 base, there was a span of 11 bases. CDR3 in DNA: TGTGCCAGCAGCCCCGGGACACTCCAAGAGACCCAGTACTTC. Translation gives CASSPGTLQETQYF.

V is TRBV4-2 and J is TRBJ2-1; TRBD2 matches 11 bases. Germline V gene sequence: CDR1 LGHNA, CDR2 YNFKEQ. V lost 1 base, J lost 8 bases, and 13 bases stayed unmatched. This CDR3 is 18 amino acids long. CDR3 bases: TGTGCCAGCAGCCAAGTGGAAATAGCGGGGGGGCCTCTTCATGAGCAGTTCTTC. Translating it yields CASSQVEIAGGPLHEQFF.

The chain uses TRBV4-1 and TRBJ2-1; tentatively, D is TRBD2 (6 bases). This CDR3 is 16 amino acids long. Germline loops: CDR1 MGHRA, CDR2 YSYEKL. The ends were cut back, 1 base at V and 5 bases at J, with 15 bases in the middle. The CDR3 nucleotides are TGCGCCAGCAGCCAAGTCCGCGGGACTCCTAACAATGAGCAGTTCTTC. Amino acid sequence: CASSQVRGTPNNEQFF.

The chain is built from TRBV7-2 and TRBJ1-6; weak D call: TRBD1 (5 bases). The V end lost 4 bases, the J end lost 13 bases, and 17 bases lay between the germline ends. Germline CDR1 and CDR2: SGHTA and FQGNSA. The CDR3 spans 14 residues. CDR3 DNA: TGTGCCAGCAGCTCTCAGGGCCAGCCCTCCCCCCTCCACTTT. Translation: CASSSQGQPSPLHF.

The rearrangement links TRBV6-5 to TRBJ2-1, with D maybe TRBD2 (5 bases). Germline CDR1 and CDR2: MNHEY and SVGAGI. Between the trimmed V and J ends, which lost 8 bases and 0 bases, there was a span of 14 bases. The CDR3 loop spans 15 amino acids. The CDR3 sequence: CASQFTGSSYNEQFF. The CDR3 region has the DNA TGTGCCAGCCAGTTTACGGGGAGCTCCTACAATGAGCAGTTCTTC.

This clone was seen only a few times. The rearrangement joins TRBV6-5 to TRBJ2-3, with D possibly being TRBD2 (6 bases). Germline CDR1 and CDR2: MNHEY and SVGAGI. This CDR3 spans 13 amino acids. Trimming removed 8 bases at V and 2 bases at J, with 11 bases between. CDR3 sequence (DNA): TGTGCCAGCGGTCGGGACTCCACAGATACGCAGTATTTT. Amino acid sequence: CASGRDSTDTQYF.